This T cell receptor (beta chain) appears in the sequencing data of a study of T cells in Graves' hyperthyroidism and ophthalmopathy. From RNA transcripts, TCR beta CDR3 regions were amplified. HTBI primers were used for first-round RT-PCR of the TCR CDR3. TCRdb processed the multiplex PCR reads anew with MiXCR; each CDR3 protein has one entry. Of around 300,000 distinct CDR3 sequences listed, around 14% are singletons. This clonotype was detected ten times or more. The material sequenced was blood. The sequence was obtained from a woman aged 25 to 45 with Graves' hyperthyroidism.

CDR3 nucleotide sequence: TGTGCCAGCAGCTGGACTCTCACCGGGGAGCTGTTTTTT. Amino acid sequence: CASSWTLTGELFF. This rearrangement joins TRBV6-2 or TRBV6-3 to TRBJ2-2; the D gene is possibly TRBD2 (5 bases). Trimming took off 6 bases at V and 4 bases at J, with 9 bases between the two ends. CDR1 and CDR2 (germline): MNHEY, SVGEGT. This CDR3 has 13 amino acids.